The T cell receptor beta chain described here comes from a study of cytomegalovirus exposure and HLA in healthy donors. The CDR3 sequence is 15 residues long. Germline lookup yields CDR1 MGHRA and CDR2 YSYEKL. With V trimmed by 3 bases and J by 7 bases, 4 bases remained unmatched. Study-wide points: It was assumed in the presence/absence analyses that sequencing depth was roughly uniform across donors. TRBV6-2, TRBV6-3 and some other V segments were excluded as indistinguishable.

The PCR used 60 Vbeta and 13 Jbeta primers. Sequencing used immunoSEQ multiplex PCR; TCRdb keeps in-frame clones, though not all of them. This repertoire shows about 170,000 clones, around 86% found once; its top ten account for about 0.98%. With respect to this clone: Its target is not known.

Donors had nominal health at sampling but likely had unrecorded immune exposures. Sequenced sample: PBMCs. J is TRBJ2-1 and V is TRBV4-1; 12 nucleotides match TRBD2. This sequence originates from a girl aged 2-10 years in good health and CMV-seropositive. The CDR3 reads CASSQTSGSANEQFF. Written as DNA, the CDR3 is TGCGCCAGCAGCCAGACTAGCGGGAGTGCAAATGAGCAGTTCTTC.